The T cell receptor (beta chain) described here comes from a study of cytomegalovirus exposure and HLA in healthy donors. The germline V gene has CDR1 MNHNS and CDR2 SASEGT. Trimming took 6 bases from V and 10 from J, leaving 12 bases between them. The CDR3 totals 11 residues. Using immunoSEQ multiplex PCR, the repertoire was profiled, and TCRdb retains in-frame clones only, with some absent. The table shows some 45,000 clones, with roughly nine tenths occurring only once. The chain is built from TRBV6-1 and TRBJ1-1; D unclear. This sequence originates from a man younger than 35 in good health and CMV-seronegative. The sequenced material came from PBMCs. The CDR3 nucleotides read TGTGCCAGCAGCGAACGGTCCCTAGCTTTCTTT. This translates into CASSERSLAFF.